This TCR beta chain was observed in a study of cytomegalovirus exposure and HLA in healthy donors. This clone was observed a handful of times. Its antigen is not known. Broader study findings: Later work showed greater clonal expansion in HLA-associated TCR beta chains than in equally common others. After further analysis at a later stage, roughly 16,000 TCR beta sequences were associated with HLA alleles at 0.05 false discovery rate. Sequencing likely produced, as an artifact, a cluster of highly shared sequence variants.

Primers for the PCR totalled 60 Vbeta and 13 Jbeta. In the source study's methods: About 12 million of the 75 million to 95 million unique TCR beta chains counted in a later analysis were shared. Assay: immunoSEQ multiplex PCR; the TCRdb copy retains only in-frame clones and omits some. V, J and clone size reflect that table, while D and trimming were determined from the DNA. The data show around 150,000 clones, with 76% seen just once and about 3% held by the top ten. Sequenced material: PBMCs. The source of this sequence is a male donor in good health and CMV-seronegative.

The CDR3 DNA reads TGTGCCAGCGGGGTAGCGGGACTGGAGACCCAGTACTTC. Amino acids: CASGVAGLETQYF. The V and J genes are TRBV7-9 and TRBJ2-5, with 8 bases matching TRBD2. The CDR3 is 13 amino acids. V trimming: 8 bases; J trimming: 5 bases; junction bases outside the gene matches: 7. Germline V CDR1 and CDR2: SEHNR, FQNEAQ (reference sequence).